This TCR beta chain was captured by sequencing in a study of molecular identifiers for immune sequencing clone quantification. Germline CDR1 is MDHEN and CDR2 is SYDVKM. The CDR3 runs 16 residues. Between the trimmed V and J ends, which lost 7 bases and 8 bases, there was a span of 26 bases. TCRdb reprocessed the PCR reads with MiXCR, giving one entry per CDR3 protein. This sample has about 500,000 distinct CDR3 sequences, with about a quarter found just once. Study-wide results and limits: Clones that exceeded 20 RNA copies held over 99% of effector molecules, yet under 1% in naive cells.

This clonotype has just a few counts. Its antigen is still unknown. The chain employs TRBV28 and TRBJ1-1; possibly TRBD1 for D (6 bases). The source material was naive CD8+ T cells from blood, with Jurkat cell RNA spiked in. Described subset: FACS-sorted CD8+CD4-CCR7+CD45RA+ naive T cells. The TCR was taken from a human donor in good health. Some libraries in this study had Jurkat cell RNA spiked in. Here the CDR3 DNA reads TGTGCCAGCACTCCCTCCCTCAGCGGGGGCGAGGGGGAAGCTTTCTTT. Its protein product is CASTPSLSGGEGEAFF.